A selection of T cell receptor beta chains follows, all from one sample in a study of T cell responses to AZD1222 COVID-19 vaccine. Method: immunoSEQ multiplex PCR; TCRdb's copy keeps in-frame clones and lacks some. The repertoire holds 130,000 to 150,000 clones, approximately 89% seen once, with more than 2% in the top ten. Here the sequenced sample was peripheral blood, taken on day 0 of AZD1222 vaccination. The source is an adult in good health. Both conserved end residues are part of each CDR3. D genes are given only for firm matches. Clone size is not always given. Where it is, it says once, few, many or a class for expanded clones.

V	J	D	size	DNA	CDR3
TRBV28	TRBJ2-7	-	-	TGTGCCAGCAGTTTACTCCGGGACCCAAGCTCCTACGAGCAGTACTTC	CASSLLRDPSSYEQYF
TRBV9	TRBJ1-2	-	-	TGTGCCAGCAGCGTAGCTTTGGGGTTTTATGGCTACACCTTC	CASSVALGFYGYTF
TRBV18	TRBJ1-6	TRBD1	-	TGTGCCAGCTCTCCGGACAGGGGCAATAATTCACCCCTCCACTTT	CASSPDRGNNSPLHF
TRBV5-4	TRBJ1-4	-	-	TGTGCCAGCACCTCCTGGTCGACTAATGAAAAACTGTTTTTT	CASTSWSTNEKLFF
TRBV27	TRBJ2-7	-	many	TGTGCCAGCAGTTTAACCCCCTCCTACGAGCAGTACTTC	CASSLTPSYEQYF
TRBV2	TRBJ2-3	TRBD2	-	TGTGCCAGCGGGATTAGCGGGATCACAGATACGCAGTATTTT	CASGISGITDTQYF
TRBV10-3	TRBJ1-3	-	-	TGTGCCATCAGTGAGTCTCGGAATGAAAGAAACACCATATATTTT	CAISESRNERNTIYF
TRBV5-1	TRBJ1-1	-	-	TGCGCCAGCAGCTTGGGACGGGTGAACACTGAAGCTTTCTTT	CASSLGRVNTEAFF
TRBV10-3	TRBJ2-7	-	-	TGTGCCATCAGTGATCACAGCCCCTACGAGCAGTACTTC	CAISDHSPYEQYF
TRBV4-2	TRBJ1-1	TRBD1	-	TGTGCCAGCAGCCAAGATCCTCTATCCCCAGGGGGCCTCACTGAAGCTTTCTTT	CASSQDPLSPGGLTEAFF
TRBV20-1	TRBJ2-2	-	-	TGCAGTGCTCCGGGATCCGGGGAGCTGTTTTTT	CSAPGSGELFF
TRBV15	TRBJ1-2	-	-	TGTGCCACCAGCCGACAGGTGTCGGCCCATAGCAGGGGCTACACCTTC	CATSRQVSAHSRGYTF
TRBV4-3	TRBJ1-2	-	-	TGCGCCAGCAGCCAAGATGGCCGGGGGACATCTGGCTACACCTTC	CASSQDGRGTSGYTF
TRBV9	TRBJ2-1	TRBD2	-	TGTGCCAGCAGCGCGAGCGGGAGGAGGTACAATGAGCAGTTCTTC	CASSASGRRYNEQFF
TRBV3-1/TRBV3-2	TRBJ1-2	-	-	TGTGCCAGCAGCCCTCTTTTATTTCCCCGCTACACCTTC	CASSPLLFPRYTF
TRBV29-1	TRBJ2-3	TRBD1	-	TGCAGCGCCCACGGCCGGGACAGGTACACAGATACGCAGTATTTT	CSAHGRDRYTDTQYF
TRBV4-3	TRBJ1-2	-	once	TGCGCCAGCAGCCAAGACCCAGGTTGGAACTATGGCTACACCTTC	CASSQDPGWNYGYTF
TRBV20-1	TRBJ2-5	TRBD1	-	TGCAGTGCTAGTGCAGGGGGTGTATGGGAGACCCAGTACTTC	CSASAGGVWETQYF
TRBV5-1	TRBJ1-1	-	-	TGCGCCAGCAGCTTGGGGGTAATGAACACTGAAGCTTTCTTT	CASSLGVMNTEAFF
TRBV28	TRBJ1-2	-	-	TGTGCCAGCAGAGGGGAGTATGGCTACACCTTC	CASRGEYGYTF
TRBV2	TRBJ2-3	-	-	TGTGCCAGCAGTGTCAGGCGGGCCGATACGCAGTATTTT	CASSVRRADTQYF
TRBV7-9	TRBJ2-7	TRBD1	-	TGTGCCAGCAGCTCACAGGGGTACGAGCAGTACTTC	CASSSQGYEQYF
TRBV27	TRBJ1-6	-	-	TGTGCCAGCAGTTTAAGGAATTCACCCCTCCACTTT	CASSLRNSPLHF
TRBV11-2	TRBJ2-5	-	-	TGTGCCAGCAGCTCCGGGATTTCCGAGACCCAGTACTTC	CASSSGISETQYF
TRBV7-8	TRBJ2-7	TRBD2	-	TGTGCCAGCAGCAGAAGCGGGAAGGCGGCCGAGCAGTACTTC	CASSRSGKAAEQYF
TRBV4-2	TRBJ2-7	-	-	TGTGCCAGCAGCCAAGATCGGTACGAGCAGTACTTC	CASSQDRYEQYF
TRBV11-2	TRBJ2-3	-	-	TGTGCCAGCAGCCGCATGTTAGGGACGCAGTATTTT	CASSRMLGTQYF
TRBV19	TRBJ1-1	-	-	TGTGCCAGTAAGCAACGGGTGGGCACTGAAGCTTTCTTT	CASKQRVGTEAFF
TRBV7-2	TRBJ1-1	-	-	TGTGCCAGCAGTCAGGAGGGGGGGCTAGGAGCTTTCTTT	CASSQEGGLGAFF
TRBV27	TRBJ2-3	-	few	TGTGCCAGCAGTTTAGGGGTGACAGGCGCTTTCACAGATACGCAGTATTTT	CASSLGVTGAFTDTQYF
TRBV12-3/TRBV12-4	TRBJ1-1	-	-	TGTGCCAGCAGTTTCGCGGTGAACACTGAAGCTTTCTTT	CASSFAVNTEAFF
TRBV7-3	TRBJ2-2	-	-	TGTGCCAGCAGCCTTAGCGGCGCGAACACCGGGGAGCTGTTTTTT	CASSLSGANTGELFF
TRBV29-1	TRBJ2-5	-	-	TGCAGCGTTGAAGATCACGGAATAGAGACCCAGTACTTC	CSVEDHGIETQYF